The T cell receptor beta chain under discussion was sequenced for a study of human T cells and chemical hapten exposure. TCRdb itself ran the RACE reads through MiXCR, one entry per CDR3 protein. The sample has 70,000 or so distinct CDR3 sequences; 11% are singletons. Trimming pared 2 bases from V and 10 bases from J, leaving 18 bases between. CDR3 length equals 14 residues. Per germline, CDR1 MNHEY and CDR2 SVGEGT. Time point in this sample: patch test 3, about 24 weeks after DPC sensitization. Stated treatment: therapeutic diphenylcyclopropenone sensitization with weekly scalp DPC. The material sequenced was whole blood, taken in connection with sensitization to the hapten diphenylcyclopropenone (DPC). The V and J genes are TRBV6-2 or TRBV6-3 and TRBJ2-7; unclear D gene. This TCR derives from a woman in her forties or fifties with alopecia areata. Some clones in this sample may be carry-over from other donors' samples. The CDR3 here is CASSYTDLVGDQYF. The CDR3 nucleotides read TGTGCCAGCAGTTACACCGATCTGGTTGGGGATCAGTACTTC.